The entry that follows covers one TCR beta chain sequence. Its target is unknown. The data derive from a study of shared clonotypes between healthy human individuals. Points from the study as a whole: Sampling was confined to blood; repertoires within tissues likely differ.

TCRdb's copy holds only in-frame clones and misses some; the assay was immunoSEQ multiplex PCR. The data hold about 1.1 million clones, with around 78% observed a single time. Germline lookup yields CDR1 MGHRA and CDR2 YSYEKL. CDR3 size: 16 residues. With 1 base clipped from V and 2 bases from J, the junction kept 1 base outside the gene matches. The study drew its donors from healthy HIV-negative adults without recent acute infections or vaccinations. Every contributor of samples was a Caucasian grown-up residing in Nashville, Tennessee. This rearrangement joins TRBV4-1 to TRBJ2-3, with 12 nucleotides matching TRBD2. Sequenced input: memory CD4+ T cells from PBMCs. Subset meaning: CD45RA-negative fraction. The receptor was derived from a young man in good health. Some clones in this sample may be carry-over from other donors' samples. CDR3 nucleotide sequence: TGCGCCAGCAGCCAAGGACTAGCGGGAGACACAGATACGCAGTATTTT. Encoded protein: CASSQGLAGDTDTQYF.